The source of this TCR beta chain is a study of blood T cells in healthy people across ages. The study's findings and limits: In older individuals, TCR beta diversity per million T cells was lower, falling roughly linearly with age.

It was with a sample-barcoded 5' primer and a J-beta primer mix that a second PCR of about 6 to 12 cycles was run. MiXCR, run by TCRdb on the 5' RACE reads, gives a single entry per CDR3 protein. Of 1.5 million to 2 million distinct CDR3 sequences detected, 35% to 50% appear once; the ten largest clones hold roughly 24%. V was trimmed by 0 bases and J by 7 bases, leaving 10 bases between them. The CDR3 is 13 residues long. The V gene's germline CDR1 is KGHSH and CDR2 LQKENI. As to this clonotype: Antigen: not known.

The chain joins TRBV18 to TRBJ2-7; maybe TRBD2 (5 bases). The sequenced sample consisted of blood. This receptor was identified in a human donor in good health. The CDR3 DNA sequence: TGTGCCAGCTCACCACCGGACTCCTGGGAGCAGTACTTC. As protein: CASSPPDSWEQYF.